The TCR beta chain described here comes from a study of post-analysis software for immune sequencing data. On the study more broadly: Disease courses included relapsing-remitting, secondary progressive and progressive-relapsing multiple sclerosis.

TCR beta cDNA libraries had unique molecular identifiers. In TCRdb, the PCR reads were re-called with MiXCR into one record per CDR3 protein. The data contain roughly 870,000 distinct CDR3 sequences, under 70% of them singletons. Study-wide results and caveats: TRBV5-6, TRBV5-1 and TRBV20-1 belonged to a set of about five TRBV segments that were more frequent in patients than controls. Controls' normalized Chao1 diversity significantly exceeded that of multiple sclerosis patients.

This clonotype was observed a handful of times. Its antigen is not identified. From germline, CDR1 is DFQATT and CDR2 SNEGSKA (reference sequence). Trimming at V came to 6 bases and at J to 11 bases, leaving 21 bases not matched to a gene. This CDR3 is built from 16 residues. The material sequenced was blood. This sequence was found in a girl aged 10 to 17 with multiple sclerosis. The chain carries TRBV20-1 and TRBJ1-2; 10 nucleotides agree with TRBD1. Written as DNA, the CDR3 is TGCAGTGCGAGGACGGGACAGGGGCGAACTTATCCGCTATACACCTTC. It encodes CSARTGQGRTYPLYTF.